The clone carrying this T cell receptor (beta chain) was detected ten times or more. The antigen is not known. The sample originates from a study of metastatic and nonmetastatic thyroid tumors. Study in general: Peripheral blood and tumor or nodule samples from malignant and benign thyroid patients were compared.

Per the authors' pipeline: For papillary thyroid cancer, a distant-metastasis classifier was constructed from CDR3 differences observed across clinicopathological groups. TCRdb recomputed clones from the PCR reads via MiXCR. TCRdb, not the original authors, processed these V and J calls. This sample has roughly 64,000 clones; less than 5% occur once, and the top ten carry around 20%. Before thyroid surgery, none of the patients had received any treatment. Study findings and constraints: Reports indicated that malignant thyroid tumors showed significantly higher TCR beta diversity than benign nodules did, in blood and tumor.

The source material was blood. This sequence was found in a female donor with papillary thyroid cancer or a benign thyroid nodule (not recorded which). Some clones in this sample may be carry-over from other donors' samples.

In DNA, the CDR3 is TGCGCCAGCAGCCGGTCTGCAGATACGCAGTATTTT. Residues: CASSRSADTQYF. This chain uses TRBV5-1 with TRBJ2-3, with D unclear. The CDR3 is 12 residues long. Germline loops: CDR1 SGHRS, CDR2 YFSETQ. Between the trimmed V and J ends, which lost 4 bases and 4 bases, there was a span of 7 bases.